Each of the 16 T cell receptor beta chains below was sequenced from the same sample in a study of control samples from healthy donors and cancer patients (dated by TCRdb to 2018 to 2020). The library came from the immunoSEQ multiplex PCR assay. TCRdb retrieved this table from immuneACCESS and kept in-frame rearrangements only. Not all clones are present; in checked studies, unresolved V genes account for under half, and no reason is known for the remainder. For this sample the table gives 100,000 to 150,000 clones, of which 80% to 90% were detected only once. Roughly 43% of the sample comes from the top ten. The sample taken for sequencing was blood. The receptors here all came from a man aged 45 to 65 in good health.

The gene calls are TRBV5-8 and TRBJ1-6; possibly TRBD1 for D (5 bases). CDR1 SGHTS and CDR2 YDEGEE come from the germline V gene. CDR3 length: 16 residues. V dropped 0 bases and J dropped 3 bases, with 10 bases sitting between them. The CDR3 DNA is TGTGCCAGCAGCTTGGGCCGGGGGGTCTATAATTCACCCCTCCACTTT. This codes for CASSLGRGVYNSPLHF.

This clone was recorded only once. This chain uses TRBV9 with TRBJ2-7; D not certain. Trimming removed 0 bases from V and 3 bases from J, with 7 bases in between. This CDR3 is built from 13 residues. CDR1 SGDLS and CDR2 YYNGEE come from the germline V gene. The CDR3 region is CASSVGADYEQYF. CDR3 in DNA: TGTGCCAGCAGCGTAGGGGCAGACTACGAGCAGTACTTC.

This chain links TRBV6-5 with TRBJ2-7, with D perhaps given as TRBD1 or TRBD2 (5 bases each). The V gene's germline CDR1 is MNHEY and CDR2 SVGAGI. The CDR3 sequence is 16 residues long. V was trimmed by 2 bases and J by 1 base, leaving 15 bases between them. Written as DNA, the CDR3 is TGTGCCAGCAGTTACGCCCCTCTCGGGGCATCCTACGAGCAGTACTTC. It yields the protein CASSYAPLGASYEQYF.

The genes are TRBV9 and TRBJ2-3; possibly TRBD1 or TRBD2 for D (5 bases each). The CDR3 extends over 16 amino acids. Per the germline V gene, CDR1 is SGDLS and CDR2 is YYNGEE. Trimming removed 0 bases at V and 4 bases at J, with 15 bases between. The DNA of the CDR3 is TGTGCCAGCAGCGTAGGGGCTCTCCGGGACGCAGATACGCAGTATTTT. Protein: CASSVGALRDADTQYF.

V usage is TRBV6-4 and J usage is TRBJ1-1; 7 nucleotides align to TRBD1. The CDR3 loop spans 14 amino acids. The germline gives CDR1 MRHNA, CDR2 SNTAGT. V was pared by 3 bases and J by 0 bases, with 1 base of the junction left unmatched. The CDR3, as DNA: TGTGCCAGCAGTGAGGACAGGCTGAACACTGAAGCTTTCTTT. This sequence encodes CASSEDRLNTEAFF.

CDR3 nucleotide sequence: TGTGCCAGCAGCGTAGGACTAGCGGGGGGCAATGAGCAGTTCTTC. This codes for CASSVGLAGGNEQFF. The J gene is TRBJ2-1, the V gene TRBV9, with 13 bases aligning to TRBD2. V dropped 0 bases and J dropped 6; count of bases not matched to a gene: 0. Germline-derived CDR1 and CDR2 are SGDLS and YYNGEE. The CDR3 has 15 amino acids.

The chain links TRBV27 to TRBJ2-5, with 7 bases identical to TRBD1. V trimming: 4 bases; J trimming: 1 base; junction bases outside the gene matches: 9. Per germline, CDR1 MNHEY and CDR2 SMNVEV (reference sequence). The CDR3 covers 16 residues. CDR3 coding DNA: TGTGCCAGCAGTTCCAGGGGGACAGCTCCCCAAGAGACCCAGTACTTC. Its translation: CASSSRGTAPQETQYF.

The genes are TRBV13 and TRBJ2-7, with D perhaps TRBD1 or TRBD2 (5 bases each). The V and J ends lost 4 bases and 0 bases respectively, with 13 bases between them. The CDR3 consists of 15 residues. Germline V lookup: CDR1 PRHDT, CDR2 FYEKMQ (reference sequence). DNA of the CDR3: TGTGCCAGCAGCTCGGGACCCCTGAGCTCCTACGAGCAGTACTTC. Encoded protein: CASSSGPLSSYEQYF.

The chain joins TRBV6-1 to TRBJ1-2, with D tentatively TRBD1 (5 bases). V was cut by 3 bases and J by 8 bases, with 13 bases left in between. The germline gives CDR1 MNHNS, CDR2 SASEGT. This CDR3 has 13 residues. The CDR3 nucleotides read TGTGCCAGCAGTGATGGGGGAACTAGGGGCTACACCTTC. It specifies CASSDGGTRGYTF.

This clone was seen only a few times. V usage is TRBV18 and J usage is TRBJ1-5, with D possibly TRBD1 on 5 matching bases. The CDR3 has 15 residues. The germline CDR1 and CDR2 sequences are KGHSH and LQKENI. V was cut by 2 bases and J by 7 bases, with 15 bases left in between. CDR3 nucleotide sequence: TGTGCCAGCTCACCAGCGGGGGGAGCGCAACAGCCCCAGCATTTT. Translated: CASSPAGGAQQPQHF.

The chain is built from TRBV5-4 and TRBJ2-5, with 7 bases matching TRBD1. The CDR3 is 14 residues long. V was clipped by 1 base and J by 5 bases; unmatched bases: 5. CDR1 is SGHNT and CDR2 is YYREEE in the germline V gene (reference sequence). The CDR3, as DNA: TGTGCCAGCAGCTTGAAGGGGGCACGTGAGACCCAGTACTTC. It encodes CASSLKGARETQYF. Using reference TRBV5-4 and TRBJ2-5 for the parts outside the CDR3, the full variable domain is ETGVTQSPTHLIKTRGQQVTLRCSSQSGHNTVSWYQQALGQGPQFIFQYYREEENGRGNFPPRFSGLQFPNYSSELNVNALELDDSALYLCASSLKGARETQYFGPGTRLLVL.

The chain carries TRBV25-1 and TRBJ1-2; D gene ambiguous. CDR1 and CDR2 from the germline V gene are MGHDK and SYGVNS. The CDR3 length is 13 residues. V lost 4 bases and J 2 bases, leaving 8 bases between the germline ends. The CDR3 spells CASSGGRNYGYTF. DNA for the CDR3: TGTGCCAGCAGTGGTGGCAGAAACTATGGCTACACCTTC.

V gene TRBV18 combines with J gene TRBJ2-1, with TRBD2 as a possible D gene (5 bases). CDR3 length: 16 residues. Germline CDR1 and CDR2: KGHSH and LQKENI. V dropped 0 bases and J dropped 4 bases, with 13 bases sitting between them. The DNA of the CDR3 is TGTGCCAGCTCACCACCAATGAGGGAACAGTACAATGAGCAGTTCTTC. It is translated as CASSPPMREQYNEQFF. The whole variable domain, filled in from reference TRBV18 and TRBJ2-1, reads NAGVMQNPRHLVRRRGQEARLRCSPMKGHSHVYWYRQLPEEGLKFMVYLQKENIIDESGMPKERFSAEFPKEGPSILRIQQVVRGDSAAYFCASSPPMREQYNEQFFGPGTRLTVL.

V usage is TRBV5-1 and J usage is TRBJ1-1; no reliable D call. The CDR3 consists of 13 residues. Germline V CDR1 and CDR2: SGHRS, YFSETQ. V was pared by 4 bases and J by 5 bases, with 12 bases between. DNA of the CDR3: TGCGCCAGCAGCCTGACACTTACGACTGAAGCTTTCTTT. This sequence encodes CASSLTLTTEAFF.

The gene calls are TRBV6-6 and TRBJ1-2; D not resolved. The V gene's germline CDR1 is MNHNY and CDR2 SVGAGI (reference sequence). V was shortened by 0 bases and J by 2 bases, with 10 bases between the two germline ends. CDR3 length: 15 residues. The DNA for the CDR3 is TGTGCCAGCAGTTACTCGCTATCCACCAACTATGGCTACACCTTC. This sequence encodes CASSYSLSTNYGYTF.

This chain connects TRBV2 to TRBJ1-3, with 8 bases identical to TRBD1. The germline V gene has CDR1 SNHLY and CDR2 FYNNEI. The CDR3 consists of 13 residues. V gave up 8 bases and J gave up 8 bases; unmatched junction bases: 8. CDR3 sequence (DNA): TGTGCCAGCTACAGGGGGATCTTAGACACCATATATTTT. Translated: CASYRGILDTIYF.